One and the same sample provided the 31 T cell receptor beta chains below, sequenced in a study of CD8 T cells in Susac syndrome. Reverse transcription used about 0.45 to 1 ug RNA and random hexamers. TCRdb used MiXCR to reprocess the immunoSEQ multiplex PCR reads, holding one entry per CDR3 protein. Of tens of thousands of distinct CDR3 sequences in the sample, just over 90% were seen once. Sequenced sample: CD4+ T cells from PBMCs. The receptors stem from a human donor with Susac syndrome.

The genes are TRBV5-1 and TRBJ2-5, with D possibly called TRBD1 or TRBD2 (6 bases each). Between the trimmed V and J ends, which lost 0 bases and 3 bases, there was a span of 9 bases. CDR3 length equals 14 residues. Per the germline V gene, CDR1 is SGHRS and CDR2 is YFSETQ. The CDR3 reads CASSLEGGKETQYF. The CDR3 nucleotides are TGCGCCAGCAGCTTGGAAGGGGGGAAAGAGACCCAGTACTTC.

The chain combines TRBV19 with TRBJ1-2, with 7 bases identical to TRBD1. In germline, CDR1 is LNHDA, CDR2 SQIVND (reference sequence). J gave up 5 bases and V 4 bases, and 4 bases lay outside the gene matches. The CDR3 is 13 residues long. This chain's CDR3 is CASSRTGEYGYTF. The CDR3 bases are TGTGCCAGTAGTAGGACAGGAGAGTATGGCTACACCTTC.

The rearrangement uses TRBV20-1 and TRBJ1-5; D not certain. The CDR3 length is 14 residues. CDR1 is DFQATT, CDR2 SNEGSKA, per germline (reference sequence). V lost 3 bases to trimming and J lost 3 bases, with 12 bases between them. This CDR3 is CSASGRVSNQPQHF. The CDR3 bases are TGCAGTGCTAGTGGTAGGGTCTCCAATCAGCCCCAGCATTTT.

The chain links TRBV20-1 to TRBJ2-7; no reliable D call. The germline V and J ends were trimmed by 5 bases and 6 bases, with 11 bases remaining between them. From germline, CDR1 is DFQATT and CDR2 SNEGSKA (reference sequence). The CDR3 is made up of 11 amino acids. The CDR3 sequence: CSAAREGEQYF. In nucleotides, the CDR3 is TGCAGTGCTGCTAGGGAAGGCGAGCAGTACTTC.

The J gene is TRBJ1-2, the V gene TRBV28, with unresolved D. Germline CDR1 reads MDHEN; CDR2 reads SYDVKM. The CDR3 is 13 residues long. Trimming took 6 bases from V and 8 from J, leaving 16 bases between them. This CDR3 is CASSQPVSLGYTF. The CDR3 DNA reads as TGTGCCAGCAGCCAGCCAGTTAGCCTAGGCTACACCTTC.

This chain joins TRBV5-6 and TRBJ2-7, with D hard to call. Looked up from germline, CDR1 is SGHDT and CDR2 is YYEEEE. The CDR3 length is 14 residues. The ends were cut back, 6 bases at V and 1 base at J, with 14 bases in the middle. CDR3 region: CASTNSWSSYEQYF. Written as DNA, the CDR3 is TGTGCCAGCACGAACTCATGGTCATCCTACGAGCAGTACTTC.

The chain joins TRBV2 to TRBJ1-5; D ambiguous. The length of the CDR3 is 14 residues. Germline CDR1 and CDR2: SNHLY and FYNNEI. The V end was cut by 6 bases, the J end by 0 bases, with 9 bases between. CDR3 residues: CASSHGYSNQPQHF. In DNA form, the CDR3 reads TGTGCCAGCAGCCACGGGTATAGCAATCAGCCCCAGCATTTT.

The chain links TRBV2 to TRBJ2-2; tentatively, D is TRBD1 (6 bases). The CDR3 is made up of 15 amino acids. V was pared by 8 bases and J by 3 bases, with 16 bases between. Germline values: CDR1 SNHLY, CDR2 FYNNEI. The DNA of the CDR3 is TGTGCCAGCTCCTCGGAACAGGGTCACACCGGGGAGCTGTTTTTT. Its translation is CASSSEQGHTGELFF.

This clonotype was observed once. V is TRBV2 and J is TRBJ2-1; the match to TRBD2 covers 7 bases. The CDR3 is 15 residues long. The germline V gene encodes CDR1 SNHLY and CDR2 FYNNEI. Trimming at V came to 6 bases and at J to 0 bases, leaving 5 bases not matched to a gene. CDR3 protein: CASRGGSSSYNEQFF. The CDR3 DNA reads TGTGCCAGCAGGGGCGGGAGTAGCTCCTACAATGAGCAGTTCTTC.

This chain uses TRBV10-3 with TRBJ2-1; the match to TRBD2 covers 10 bases. Germline V gene data show CDR1 as ENHRY and CDR2 as SYGVKD. The V segment lost 0 bases and the J segment 10 bases; nucleotides outside the gene matches: 6. This CDR3 has 15 amino acids. Written as DNA, the CDR3 is TGTGCCATCAGTGAGTCGCTAGCGGGAGTGGGGGAGCAGTTCTTC. Translating gives CAISESLAGVGEQFF.

Only one count was recorded for this clonotype. V usage is TRBV19 and J usage is TRBJ2-7; D might be TRBD1 (5 bases). Trimming removed 2 bases at V and 2 bases at J, with 13 bases between. CDR1 and CDR2 (germline): LNHDA, SQIVND (reference sequence). This CDR3 region has 15 residues. CDR3 region: CASSISQGSTYEQYF. CDR3 bases: TGTGCCAGTAGTATATCCCAGGGCAGTACCTACGAGCAGTACTTC.

V and J are TRBV6-6 and TRBJ2-1; TRBD2 agrees at 10 bases. This CDR3 region has 15 residues. The V gene end was trimmed by 7 bases and the J gene end by 3 bases; junction bases not matched to a gene: 6. CDR1 is MNHNY and CDR2 is SVGAGI in the germline V gene (reference sequence). The CDR3 region is CASTIAGGGYNEQFF. CDR3 DNA: TGTGCCAGCACTATAGCGGGAGGAGGCTACAATGAGCAGTTCTTC.

The chain is built from TRBV5-6 and TRBJ1-1; no firm D call. The CDR3 is 14 residues long. The ends were cut back, 2 bases at V and 1 base at J, with 9 bases in the middle. Germline-derived CDR1 and CDR2 are SGHDT and YYEEEE. For the CDR3, the DNA is TGTGCCAGCAGCTTACCGCTTAGGAACACTGAAGCTTTCTTT. This gives the protein CASSLPLRNTEAFF. The full variable domain, in which reference TRBV5-6 and TRBJ1-1 provide the parts outside the CDR3, is DAGVTQSPTHLIKTRGQQVTLRCSPKSGHDTVSWYQQALGQGPQFIFQYYEEEERQRGNFPDRFSGHQFPNYSSELNVNALLLGDSALYLCASSLPLRNTEAFFGQGTRLTVV.

Of note for this clonotype: The junction and the germline gene differ at one end; a read error may be behind it. The rearrangement joins TRBV12-3 or TRBV12-4 to TRBJ2-5, with 13 bases fitting TRBD2. This CDR3 spans 17 amino acids. The CDR3 DNA sequence: TGTGCCAGCAGTTTGTGGACTAGCGGGGGAGGGCAAGAGGCCCAGTACTTC. Translation gives CASSLWTSGGGQEAQYF.

The rearrangement joins TRBV7-9 to TRBJ1-1, with 7 positions matching TRBD1. V dropped 6 bases and J dropped 8; count of bases not matched to a gene: 9. CDR1 and CDR2 from the germline V gene are SEHNR and FQNEAQ (reference sequence). The CDR3 is 13 residues long. The CDR3 region has the DNA TGTGCCAGCAGTCCGACAGGGAAAAAAGAAGCTTTCTTT. It translates to CASSPTGKKEAFF.

The rearrangement joins TRBV30 to TRBJ1-1; D perhaps matches TRBD1 (5 bases). Germline lookup yields CDR1 GTSNPN and CDR2 SVGIG (reference sequence). V lost 0 bases to trimming and J lost 6 bases, with 17 bases between them. The CDR3 length is 15 residues. CDR3 DNA: TGTGCCTGGAGTGTACCAGGGATCGGAAGCCCTGAAGCTTTCTTT. Its translation: CAWSVPGIGSPEAFF. Full variable domain (remainder filled in from reference TRBV30 and TRBJ1-1): SQTIHQWPATLVQPVGSPLSLECTVEGTSNPNLYWYRQAAGRGLQLLFYSVGIGQISSEVPQNLSASRPQDRQFILSSKKLLLSDSGFYLCAWSVPGIGSPEAFFGQGTRLTVV.

V gene TRBV4-3 combines with J gene TRBJ2-1, with a weak D call TRBD2 (6 bases). V gave up 6 bases and J gave up 6 bases, with 18 bases separating them. The CDR3 has 15 residues. Germline CDR1 reads LGHNA; CDR2 reads YSLEER. The DNA for the CDR3 is TGCGCCAGCAGACTATCGGAGGGGCGAACCAATGAGCAGTTCTTC. Encoded protein: CASRLSEGRTNEQFF.

The V and J genes are TRBV5-1 and TRBJ2-2; D is uncertain. The V gene's germline CDR1 is SGHRS and CDR2 YFSETQ. Trimming shortened V by 0 bases and J by 7 bases, and 13 bases separated the two germline ends. The CDR3 contains 15 residues. This CDR3 is CASSLGSRGIGELFF. The CDR3 nucleotides read TGCGCCAGCAGCTTGGGCTCCAGAGGAATCGGGGAGCTGTTTTTT.

The J gene is TRBJ1-5, the V gene TRBV9; D is ambiguous. In germline, CDR1 is SGDLS, CDR2 YYNGEE. V was pared by 0 bases and J by 7 bases, with 5 bases between. CDR3 length: 12 residues. The CDR3 DNA follows: TGTGCCAGCAGCGTAGGGGAGCAGCCCCAGCATTTT. Amino acid sequence: CASSVGEQPQHF.

J is TRBJ2-1 and V is TRBV30, with 9 bases fitting TRBD1. The V segment lost 6 bases and the J segment 8 bases; nucleotides outside the gene matches: 8. The CDR3 runs 13 residues. Per germline, CDR1 GTSNPN and CDR2 SVGIG (reference sequence). In nucleotides, the CDR3 is TGTGCCTGCCCCCTTAGACAGGGGGATGAGCAGTTCTTC. This sequence encodes CACPLRQGDEQFF.

The CDR3 nucleotides are TGTGCCTGGGGTCGACGGAACACTGAAGCTTTCTTT. Translating gives CAWGRRNTEAFF. V usage is TRBV30 and J usage is TRBJ1-1; D not resolved. This CDR3 has 12 amino acids. From germline, CDR1 is GTSNPN and CDR2 SVGIG (reference sequence). V was cut by 5 bases and J by 1 base, with 8 bases left in between.

The chain carries TRBV15 and TRBJ2-3; D is perhaps TRBD1 or TRBD2 (5 bases each). The CDR3 contains 13 residues. The V gene's germline CDR1 is LNHNV and CDR2 YYDKDF (reference sequence). V lost 3 bases and J 5 bases, leaving 9 bases between the germline ends. CDR3 in DNA: TGTGCCACCAGCAGTAATGGGGGAGATACGCAGTATTTT. Translation gives CATSSNGGDTQYF.

In DNA form, the CDR3 reads TGTGCCATCAGTGGTACGCCGGGACTAGAATACGAGCAGTACTTC. Translation gives CAISGTPGLEYEQYF. The rearrangement joins TRBV10-3 to TRBJ2-7, with 8 bases identical to TRBD2. Germline trimming cut 4 bases from V and 4 bases from J; bases unmatched to any gene: 9. There are 15 residues in the CDR3. Germline CDR1 reads ENHRY; CDR2 reads SYGVKD.

The chain links TRBV27 to TRBJ2-5, with D tentatively TRBD1 or TRBD2 (6 bases each). Between the trimmed V and J ends, which lost 3 bases and 1 base, there was a span of 12 bases. The CDR3 loop spans 15 amino acids. Germline CDR1 MNHEY, CDR2 SMNVEV (reference sequence). The CDR3 loop is CASSFRGQGQETQYF. Here the CDR3 DNA reads TGTGCCAGCAGTTTTCGGGGGCAGGGCCAAGAGACCCAGTACTTC.

The chain links TRBV7-2 to TRBJ2-5; 8 nucleotides line up with TRBD2. Looked up from germline, CDR1 is SGHTA and CDR2 is FQGNSA. Trimming at V came to 3 bases and at J to 5 bases, leaving 14 bases not matched to a gene. This CDR3 spans 17 amino acids. In DNA, the CDR3 is TGTGCCAGCAGCTTTAGGACGGGAGGGCCGGGTTACGAGACCCAGTACTTC. Translation: CASSFRTGGPGYETQYF.

The CDR3 protein is CASSGSASAGSYEQYF. The CDR3 DNA reads TGTGCCAGCAGCGGATCCGCTTCAGCCGGGTCCTACGAGCAGTACTTC. This rearrangement joins TRBV7-2 to TRBJ2-7; D is unresolved. V lost 5 bases, J lost 1 base, and 18 bases lay in between. The CDR3 totals 16 residues. Per the germline V gene, CDR1 is SGHTA and CDR2 is FQGNSA.

V gene TRBV6-1 combines with J gene TRBJ2-5, with no clear D. Trimming took off 0 bases at V and 6 bases at J, with 8 bases between the two ends. In germline, CDR1 is MNHNS, CDR2 SASEGT. The CDR3 length is 13 residues. The CDR3 bases are TGTGCCAGCAGTGAAGCTGCTCAGCAGACCCAGTACTTC. Translation gives CASSEAAQQTQYF.

V gene TRBV25-1 combines with J gene TRBJ2-2; TRBD1 agrees at 8 bases. The V gene end was trimmed by 6 bases and the J gene end by 0 bases; junction bases not matched to a gene: 3. CDR3 length: 15 amino acids. From germline, CDR1 is MGHDK and CDR2 SYGVNS. The CDR3 loop is CASRTGGPNTGELFF. The CDR3 bases are TGTGCCAGCAGAACAGGGGGTCCGAACACCGGGGAGCTGTTTTTT.

The V and J genes are TRBV12-3 or TRBV12-4 and TRBJ2-2; D unresolved. V lost 4 bases to trimming and J lost 2 bases, with 11 bases between them. The CDR3 spans 15 residues. CDR3 in amino acids: CASSSRKGNTGELFF. The CDR3 bases are TGTGCCAGCAGTTCCAGGAAAGGAAACACCGGGGAGCTGTTTTTT.

The gene calls are TRBV28 and TRBJ1-5; D is possibly TRBD1 (6 bases). The CDR3 spans 15 residues. The ends were cut back, 6 bases at V and 1 base at J, with 13 bases in the middle. The V gene's germline CDR1 is MDHEN and CDR2 SYDVKM. As DNA, the CDR3 is TGTGCCAGCAGCTCCGGGACAACCAGCAATCAGCCCCAGCATTTT. This codes for CASSSGTTSNQPQHF.

The V gene is TRBV5-1, the J gene TRBJ1-3; a possible D gene is TRBD1 (5 bases). Per germline, CDR1 SGHRS and CDR2 YFSETQ. Trimming removed 3 bases at V and 0 bases at J, with 13 bases between. This CDR3 spans 16 amino acids. The DNA of the CDR3 is TGCGCCAGCAGCTCGGACGGGACGTACTCTGGAAACACCATATATTTT. The encoded protein is CASSSDGTYSGNTIYF.